The 10 T cell receptor beta chains below were found in one sample sequenced in a study of T cells after yellow fever vaccination (dated by TCRdb to between 2018 and 2021). The treatment or condition label for this specimen denotes: live attenuated yellow fever vaccine strain. Libraries were constructed by 5' RACE. TCRdb shows the sequencer as Illumina HiSeq 2500. TCRdb reworked the public reads: Q25 trimming with fastp, MiXCR clone assembly, productive beta chains retained. Every distinct CDR3 protein forms one entry, paired with its most common genes and DNA. The sample table holds roughly 300,000 distinct CDR3 sequences, of which around 8.1% were seen once. The biggest ten clones account for roughly 18% of the sample. Sequencing was performed on PBMCs, taken roughly 46 days after the first yellow fever vaccination. The source of these receptors is a man between 18 and 29 years old who received the YFV17D yellow fever vaccine.

The chain uses TRBV7-2 and TRBJ1-6; 11 nucleotides align to TRBD1. The CDR3 is 13 residues long. The V gene end was trimmed by 1 base and the J gene end by 13 bases; junction bases not matched to a gene: 0. Germline V CDR1 and CDR2: SGHTA, FQGNSA. CDR3 sequence (DNA): TGTGCCAGCAGCTTAGGGACAGGGGGCCCCCTCCACTTT. This translates into CASSLGTGGPLHF.

In this sample, this clonotype turned up a few times. The rearrangement joins TRBV20-1 to TRBJ2-7; perhaps D is TRBD1 or TRBD2 (5 bases each). Germline CDR1 is DFQATT and CDR2 is SNEGSKA (reference sequence). V was pared by 6 bases and J by 3 bases, with 18 bases between. The CDR3 runs 14 residues. CDR3 in amino acids: CSADSGRVIYEQYV. As DNA, the CDR3 is TGCAGTGCCGACTCGGGACGGGTGATCTACGAGCAGTACGTC.

This chain uses TRBV10-3 with TRBJ2-4, with D hard to call. This CDR3 is built from 13 residues. Trimming shortened V by 4 bases and J by 8 bases, and 12 bases separated the two germline ends. The germline gives CDR1 ENHRY, CDR2 SYGVKD. The DNA of the CDR3 is TGTGCCATCAGTGGTACACTTGGGGACATTCAGTACTTC. Protein product: CAISGTLGDIQYF.

Ten or more counts support this clonotype. The rearrangement joins TRBV12-3 or TRBV12-4 to TRBJ1-5, with TRBD1 matching 7 bases. The V and J ends lost 6 bases and 4 bases, in that order; junction bases with no gene match: 9. This CDR3 has 15 residues. As DNA, the CDR3 is TGTGCCAGCAGCCGGGACAGCCCGGCGAATCAGCCCCAGCATTTT. This encodes CASSRDSPANQPQHF.

The chain has TRBV7-2 and TRBJ2-5, with D perhaps TRBD1 (6 bases). The CDR3 spans 14 residues. The germline CDR1 and CDR2 sequences are SGHTA and FQGNSA. Trimming removed 6 bases at V and 1 base at J, with 12 bases between. CDR3 nucleotide sequence: TGTGCCAGCAGTATTAGGACAGCCCAAGAGACCCAGTACTTC. Translated: CASSIRTAQETQYF.

The V call is TRBV3-1, the J call TRBJ1-5; no reliable D call. The CDR3 is made up of 14 amino acids. Germline-derived CDR1 and CDR2 are LGHDT and YNNKEL (reference sequence). V lost 1 base and J lost 7, with 11 bases in between. Here the CDR3 reads CASSQVGGFQPQHF. In DNA form, the CDR3 reads TGTGCCAGCAGCCAAGTGGGTGGATTCCAGCCCCAGCATTTT. The full variable domain, completed using reference TRBV3-1 and TRBJ1-5, is DTAVSQTPKYLVTQMGNDKSIKCEQNLGHDTMYWYKQDSKKFLKIMFSYNNKELIINETVPNRFSPKSPDKAHLNLHINSLELGDSAVYFCASSQVGGFQPQHFGDGTRLSIL.

CDR3 sequence: CASSGSGAGYTF. For the CDR3, the DNA is TGTGCCAGCAGTGGATCAGGGGCTGGCTACACCTTC. The chain links TRBV6-6 to TRBJ1-2; perhaps TRBD1 as D (6 bases). V was pared by 5 bases and J by 7 bases, with 11 bases between. Germline CDR1 reads MNHNY; CDR2 reads SVGAGI (reference sequence). This CDR3 is 12 amino acids long.

This chain's CDR3 is CASSQDRATDTQYF. As DNA, the CDR3 is TGCGCCAGCAGCCAAGATCGCGCCACAGATACGCAGTATTTT. The chain recombines TRBV4-3 with TRBJ2-3; D not resolved. The CDR3 is made up of 14 amino acids. V was trimmed by 0 bases and J by 2 bases, leaving 6 bases between them. Germline CDR1 and CDR2: LGHNA and YSLEER.

The gene calls are TRBV7-2 and TRBJ1-6, with 10 bases that match TRBD1. In germline, CDR1 is SGHTA, CDR2 FQGNSA. Trimming took 5 bases from V and 2 from J; bases not matched to a gene: 6. The CDR3 runs to 17 residues. The CDR3 sequence is CASSVRQGATYNSPLHF. The CDR3 bases are TGTGCCAGCAGCGTCCGACAGGGGGCAACCTATAATTCACCCCTCCACTTT.

The J gene is TRBJ2-7, the V gene TRBV6-1, with D possibly TRBD2 on 5 matching bases. The CDR3 has 17 residues. The ends were cut back, 4 bases at V and 2 bases at J, with 21 bases in the middle. Germline assignment: CDR1 MNHNS and CDR2 SASEGT. CDR3: CASSAYKRAPSPYEQYF. The DNA of the CDR3 is TGTGCCAGCAGTGCATACAAGAGGGCCCCTTCCCCCTACGAGCAGTACTTC.